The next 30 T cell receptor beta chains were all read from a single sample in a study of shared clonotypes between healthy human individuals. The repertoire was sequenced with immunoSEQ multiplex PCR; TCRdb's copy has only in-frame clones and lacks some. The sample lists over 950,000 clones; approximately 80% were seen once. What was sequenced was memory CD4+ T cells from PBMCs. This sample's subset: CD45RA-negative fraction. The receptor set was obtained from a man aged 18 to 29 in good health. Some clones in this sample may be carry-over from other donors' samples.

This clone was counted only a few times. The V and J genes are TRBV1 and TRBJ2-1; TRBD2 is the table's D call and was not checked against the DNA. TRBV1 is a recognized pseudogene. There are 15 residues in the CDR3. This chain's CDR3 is CTSSQVAGDKNEQFF. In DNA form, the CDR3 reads TGCACCAGCAGCCAAGTAGCGGGAGATAAAAATGAGCAGTTCTTC.

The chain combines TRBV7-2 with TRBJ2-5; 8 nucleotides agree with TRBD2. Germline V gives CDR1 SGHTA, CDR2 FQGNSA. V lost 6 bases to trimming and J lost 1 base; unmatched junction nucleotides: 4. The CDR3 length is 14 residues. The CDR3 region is CASRPAGGQETQYF. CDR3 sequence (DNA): TGTGCCAGCAGGCCCGCGGGGGGCCAAGAGACCCAGTACTTC.

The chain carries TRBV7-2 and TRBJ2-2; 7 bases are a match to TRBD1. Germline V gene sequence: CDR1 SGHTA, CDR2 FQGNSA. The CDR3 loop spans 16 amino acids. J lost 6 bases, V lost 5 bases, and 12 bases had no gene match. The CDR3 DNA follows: TGTGCCAGCAGCCCGAAAACGCTGCAGGGGGCCGGGGAGCTGTTTTTT. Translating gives CASSPKTLQGAGELFF. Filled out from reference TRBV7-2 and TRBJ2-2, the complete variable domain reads GAGVSQSPSNKVTEKGKDVELRCDPISGHTALYWYRQSLGQGLEFLIYFQGNSAPDKSGLPSDRFSAERTGGSVSTLTIQRTQQEDSAVYLCASSPKTLQGAGELFFGEGSRLTVL.

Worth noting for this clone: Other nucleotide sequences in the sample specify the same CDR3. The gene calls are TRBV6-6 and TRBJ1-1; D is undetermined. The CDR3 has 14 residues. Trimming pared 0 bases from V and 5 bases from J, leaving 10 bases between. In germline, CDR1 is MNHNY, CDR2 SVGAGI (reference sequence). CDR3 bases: TGTGCCAGCAGTTACTCAGGTGTTGAGACTGAAGCTTTCTTT. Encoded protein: CASSYSGVETEAFF.

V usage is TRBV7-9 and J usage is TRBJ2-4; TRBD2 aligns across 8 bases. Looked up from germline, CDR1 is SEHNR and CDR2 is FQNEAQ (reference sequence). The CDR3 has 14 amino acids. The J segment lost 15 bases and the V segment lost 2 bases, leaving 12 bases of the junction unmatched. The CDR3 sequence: CASSLSAGGMPLYF. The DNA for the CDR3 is TGTGCCAGCAGCTTATCGGCGGGGGGAATGCCCCTGTACTTC.

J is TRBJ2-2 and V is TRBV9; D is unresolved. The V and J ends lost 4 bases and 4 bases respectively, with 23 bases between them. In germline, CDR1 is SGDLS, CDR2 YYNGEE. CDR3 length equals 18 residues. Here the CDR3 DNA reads TGTGCCAGCAGCCCACTGAGTCCCTACAGACGCTCCACCGGGGAGCTGTTTTTT. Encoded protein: CASSPLSPYRRSTGELFF.

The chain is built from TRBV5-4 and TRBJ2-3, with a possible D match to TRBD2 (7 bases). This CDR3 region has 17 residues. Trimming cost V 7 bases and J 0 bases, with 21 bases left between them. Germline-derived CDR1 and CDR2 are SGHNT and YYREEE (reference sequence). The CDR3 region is CASPRTRGAGSTDTQYF. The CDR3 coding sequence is TGTGCCAGCCCTAGGACTAGGGGGGCGGGAAGCACAGATACGCAGTATTTT.

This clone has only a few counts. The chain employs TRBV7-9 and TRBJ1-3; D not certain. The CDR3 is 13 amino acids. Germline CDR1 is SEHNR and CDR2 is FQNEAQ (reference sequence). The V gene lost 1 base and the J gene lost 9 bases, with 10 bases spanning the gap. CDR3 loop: CASSLGIRSTIYF. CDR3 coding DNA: TGTGCCAGCAGCTTAGGAATTAGAAGCACCATATATTTT. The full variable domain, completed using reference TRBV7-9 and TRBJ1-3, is DTGVSQNPRHKITKRGQNVTFRCDPISEHNRLYWYRQTLGQGPEFLTYFQNEAQLEKSRLLSDRFSAERPKGSFSTLEIQRTEQGDSAMYLCASSLGIRSTIYFGEGSWLTVV.

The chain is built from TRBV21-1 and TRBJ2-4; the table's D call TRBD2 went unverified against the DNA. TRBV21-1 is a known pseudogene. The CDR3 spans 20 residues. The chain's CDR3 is CASSTDPGTSGPLAKNIQYF. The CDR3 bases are TGTGCCAGCAGCACCGACCCCGGGACTAGCGGACCCCTAGCCAAAAACATTCAGTACTTC.

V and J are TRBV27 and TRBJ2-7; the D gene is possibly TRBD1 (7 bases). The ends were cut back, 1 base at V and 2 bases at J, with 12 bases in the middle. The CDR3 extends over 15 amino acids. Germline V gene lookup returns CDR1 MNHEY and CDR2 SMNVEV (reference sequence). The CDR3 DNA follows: TGTGCCAGCAGTTTATGGGGCAGGGGGGCCTACGAGCAGTACTTC. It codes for CASSLWGRGAYEQYF.

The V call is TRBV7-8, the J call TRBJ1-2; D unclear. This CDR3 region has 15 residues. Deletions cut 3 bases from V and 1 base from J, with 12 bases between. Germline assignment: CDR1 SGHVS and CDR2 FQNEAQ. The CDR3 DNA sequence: TGTGCCAGCAGCTTGGGCACATCGCTTAACTATGGCTACACCTTC. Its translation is CASSLGTSLNYGYTF.

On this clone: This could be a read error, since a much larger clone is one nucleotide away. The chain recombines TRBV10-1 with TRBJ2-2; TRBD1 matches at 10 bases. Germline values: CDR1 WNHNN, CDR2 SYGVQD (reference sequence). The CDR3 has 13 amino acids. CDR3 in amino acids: CASQTGGGGGLFF. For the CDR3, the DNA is TGCGCCAGCCAGACAGGGGGCGGCGGGGGGCTGTTTTTT.

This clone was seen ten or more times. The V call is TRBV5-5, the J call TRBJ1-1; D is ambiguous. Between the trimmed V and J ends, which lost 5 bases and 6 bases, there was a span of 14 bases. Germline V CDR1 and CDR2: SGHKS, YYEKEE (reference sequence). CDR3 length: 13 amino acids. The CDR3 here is CASSSGNGAEAFF. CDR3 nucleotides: TGTGCCAGCAGTTCTGGGAACGGCGCTGAAGCTTTCTTT.

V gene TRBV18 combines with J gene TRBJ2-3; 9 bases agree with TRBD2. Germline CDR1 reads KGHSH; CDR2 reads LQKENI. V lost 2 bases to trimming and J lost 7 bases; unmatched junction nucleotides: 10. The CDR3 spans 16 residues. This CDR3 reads CASSPTSGSSVYTQYF. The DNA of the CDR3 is TGTGCCAGCTCACCAACTAGCGGGTCGTCAGTTTATACGCAGTATTTT.

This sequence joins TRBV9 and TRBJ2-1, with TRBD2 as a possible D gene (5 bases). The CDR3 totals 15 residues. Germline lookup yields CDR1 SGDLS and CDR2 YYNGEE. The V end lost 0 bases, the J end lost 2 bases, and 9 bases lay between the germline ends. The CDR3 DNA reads TGTGCCAGCAGCGTAGGTCGGGAAACCTACAATGAGCAGTTCTTC. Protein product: CASSVGRETYNEQFF.

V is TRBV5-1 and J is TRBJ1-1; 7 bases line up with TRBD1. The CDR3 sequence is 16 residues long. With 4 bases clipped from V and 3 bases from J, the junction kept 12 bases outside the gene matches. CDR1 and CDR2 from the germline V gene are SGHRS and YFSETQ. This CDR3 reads CASSPLAGGRHTEAFF. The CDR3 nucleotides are TGCGCCAGCAGCCCCTTGGCAGGGGGTAGGCACACTGAAGCTTTCTTT.

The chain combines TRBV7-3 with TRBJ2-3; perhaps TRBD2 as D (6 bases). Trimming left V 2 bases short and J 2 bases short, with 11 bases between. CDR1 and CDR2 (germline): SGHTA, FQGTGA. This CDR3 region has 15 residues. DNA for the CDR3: TGTGCCAGCAGCTTAGGTGGAGGGCTCACAGATACGCAGTATTTT. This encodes CASSLGGGLTDTQYF.

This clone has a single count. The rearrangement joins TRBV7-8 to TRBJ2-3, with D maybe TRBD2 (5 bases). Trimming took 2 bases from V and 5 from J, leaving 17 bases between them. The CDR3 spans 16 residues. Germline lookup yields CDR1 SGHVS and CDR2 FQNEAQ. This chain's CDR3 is CASSLTTRGRGDTQYF. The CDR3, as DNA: TGTGCCAGCAGCTTAACTACTCGAGGGAGAGGAGATACGCAGTATTTT. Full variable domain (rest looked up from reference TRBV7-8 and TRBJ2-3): GAGVSQSPRYKVAKRGQDVALRCDPISGHVSLFWYQQALGQGPEFLTYFQNEAQLDKSGLPSDRFFAERPEGSVSTLKIQRTQQEDSAVYLCASSLTTRGRGDTQYFGPGTRLTVL.

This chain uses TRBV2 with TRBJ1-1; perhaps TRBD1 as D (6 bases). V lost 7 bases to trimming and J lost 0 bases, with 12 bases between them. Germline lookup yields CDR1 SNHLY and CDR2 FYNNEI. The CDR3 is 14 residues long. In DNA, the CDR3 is TGTGCCAGCAAAGGGGGTCCCATGAACACTGAAGCTTTCTTT. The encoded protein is CASKGGPMNTEAFF.

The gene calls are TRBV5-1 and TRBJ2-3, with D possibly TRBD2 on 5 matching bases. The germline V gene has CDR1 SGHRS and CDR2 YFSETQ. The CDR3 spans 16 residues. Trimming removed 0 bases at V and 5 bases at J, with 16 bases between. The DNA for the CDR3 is TGCGCCAGCAGCTTGGGGCTGAGACACGGAGGAGATACGCAGTATTTT. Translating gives CASSLGLRHGGDTQYF.

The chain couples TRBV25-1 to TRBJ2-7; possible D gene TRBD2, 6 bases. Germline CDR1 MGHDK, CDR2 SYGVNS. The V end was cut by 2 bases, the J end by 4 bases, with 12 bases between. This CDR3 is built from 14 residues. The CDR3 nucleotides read TGTGCCAGCAGTGAACCCGGGACTTTATACGAGCAGTACTTC. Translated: CASSEPGTLYEQYF.

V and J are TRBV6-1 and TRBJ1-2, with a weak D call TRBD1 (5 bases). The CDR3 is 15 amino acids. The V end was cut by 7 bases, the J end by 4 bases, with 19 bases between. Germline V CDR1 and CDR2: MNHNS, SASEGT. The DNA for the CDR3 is TGTGCCAGCATTGGGGGTTCAAGGAACCTCTATGGCTACACCTTC. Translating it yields CASIGGSRNLYGYTF.

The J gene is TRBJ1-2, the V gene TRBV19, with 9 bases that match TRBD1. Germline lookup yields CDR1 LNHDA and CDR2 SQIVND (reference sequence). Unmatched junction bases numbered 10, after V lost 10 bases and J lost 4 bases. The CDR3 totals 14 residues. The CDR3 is CATQRTGVPYGYTF. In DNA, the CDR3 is TGTGCCACCCAGAGGACAGGGGTTCCCTATGGCTACACCTTC.

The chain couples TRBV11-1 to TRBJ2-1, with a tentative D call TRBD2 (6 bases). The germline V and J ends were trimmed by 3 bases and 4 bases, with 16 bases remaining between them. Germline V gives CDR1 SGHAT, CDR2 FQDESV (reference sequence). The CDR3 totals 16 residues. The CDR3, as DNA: TGTGCCAGCAGCTTGTACGGGTATGGGACTTACAATGAGCAGTTCTTC. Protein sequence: CASSLYGYGTYNEQFF.

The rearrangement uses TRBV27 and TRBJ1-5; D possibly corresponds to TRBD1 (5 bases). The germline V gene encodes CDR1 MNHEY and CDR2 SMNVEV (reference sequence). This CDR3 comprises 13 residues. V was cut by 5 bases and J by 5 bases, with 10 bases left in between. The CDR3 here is CASSIDSHQPQHF. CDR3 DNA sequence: TGTGCCAGCAGTATAGACAGCCATCAGCCCCAGCATTTT.

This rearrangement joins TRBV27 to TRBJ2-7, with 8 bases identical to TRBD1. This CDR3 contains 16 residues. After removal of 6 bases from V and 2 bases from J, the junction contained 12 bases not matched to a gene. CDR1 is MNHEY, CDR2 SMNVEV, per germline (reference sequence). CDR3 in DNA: TGTGCCAGCAGCCCTAGACAGGGGATCGGAACCTACGAGCAGTACTTC. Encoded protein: CASSPRQGIGTYEQYF.

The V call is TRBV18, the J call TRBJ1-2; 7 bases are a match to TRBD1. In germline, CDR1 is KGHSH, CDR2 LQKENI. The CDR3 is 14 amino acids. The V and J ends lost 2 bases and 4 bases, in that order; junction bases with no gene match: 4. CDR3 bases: TGTGCCAGCTCACCAGGGGACAGATCCTATGGCTACACCTTC. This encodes CASSPGDRSYGYTF.

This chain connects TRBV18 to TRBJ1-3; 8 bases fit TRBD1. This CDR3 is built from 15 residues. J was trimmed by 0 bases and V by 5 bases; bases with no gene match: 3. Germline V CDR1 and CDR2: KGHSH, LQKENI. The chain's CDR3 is CASSAGGVSGNTIYF. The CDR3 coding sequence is TGTGCCAGCTCAGCAGGGGGCGTCTCTGGAAACACCATATATTTT.

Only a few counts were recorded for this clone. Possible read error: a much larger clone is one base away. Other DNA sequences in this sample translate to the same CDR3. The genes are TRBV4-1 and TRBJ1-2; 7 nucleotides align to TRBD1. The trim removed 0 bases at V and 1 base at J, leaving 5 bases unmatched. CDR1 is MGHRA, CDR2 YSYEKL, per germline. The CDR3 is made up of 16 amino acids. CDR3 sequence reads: CASSQEVQGFNYGYTF. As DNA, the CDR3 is TGCGCCAGCAGCCAAGAGGTACAGGGGTTTAACTATGGCTACACCTTC.

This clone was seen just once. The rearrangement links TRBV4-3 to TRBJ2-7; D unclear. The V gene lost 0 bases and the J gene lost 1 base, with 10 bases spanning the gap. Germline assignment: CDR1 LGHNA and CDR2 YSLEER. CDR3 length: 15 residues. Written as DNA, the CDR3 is TGCGCCAGCAGCCAAGATACCACGGGTTCCTACGAGCAGTACTTC. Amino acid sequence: CASSQDTTGSYEQYF.